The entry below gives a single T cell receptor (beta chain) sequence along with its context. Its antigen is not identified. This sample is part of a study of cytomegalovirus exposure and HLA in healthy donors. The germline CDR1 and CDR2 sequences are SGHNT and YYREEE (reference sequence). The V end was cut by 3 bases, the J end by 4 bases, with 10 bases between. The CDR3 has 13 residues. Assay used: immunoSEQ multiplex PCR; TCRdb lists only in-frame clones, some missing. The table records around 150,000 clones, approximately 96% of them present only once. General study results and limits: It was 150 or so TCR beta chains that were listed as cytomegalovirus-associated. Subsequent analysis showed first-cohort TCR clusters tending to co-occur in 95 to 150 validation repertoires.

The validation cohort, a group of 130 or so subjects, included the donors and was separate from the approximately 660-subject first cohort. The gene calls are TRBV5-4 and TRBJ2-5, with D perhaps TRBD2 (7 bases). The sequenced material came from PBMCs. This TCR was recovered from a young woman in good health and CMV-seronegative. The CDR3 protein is CASSWGGRETQYF. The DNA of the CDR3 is TGTGCCAGCAGCTGGGGGGGCCGAGAGACCCAGTACTTC.